The present T cell receptor beta chain was sequenced within a study of T cells expressing NK-cell markers. Study in general: It was from sorted CD3+CD56+NKG2C+, CD3+CD56+NKG2C- and CD3+CD56-NKG2C+ T cells that TCR beta repertoires came. The sequencing cohort of eight donors included seven HCMV-seropositive individuals and one seronegative individual.

Reanalyzing the 5' RACE reads, TCRdb keeps one entry per CDR3 protein, without DNA. This table lists a few hundred thousand distinct CDR3 sequences. The receptor was isolated from a woman between 50 and 59 years old in good health. The sequenced sample was blood T cells: a sorted CD56 or NKG2C T cell subset, CD4+ or CD8+ T cells, or bulk PBMC T cells (not recorded which).

This chain's CDR3 is CASGSGQISYNEQFF. The V call is TRBV25-1, the J call TRBJ2-1; without DNA, the TCRdb call of TRBD1 cannot be checked. Germline CDR1 MGHDK, CDR2 SYGVNS. There are 15 residues in the CDR3.